This T cell receptor beta chain was sequenced during a study of beta chain features in type 1 diabetes. The study, taken as a whole, reports: Among all four CD4+ subsets, Type 1 diabetes patients had TCRB CDR3s that were moderately but significantly shorter.

With 5 bases clipped from V and 4 bases from J, the junction kept 15 bases outside the gene matches. In germline, CDR1 is SEHNR, CDR2 FQNEAQ (reference sequence). CDR3 size: 17 residues. This clone turned up a few times. As yet, its antigen is unknown. Sequencing targeted expressed TCRB transcripts, as all isolated RNA had been reverse transcribed. Only in-frame clones appear in the TCRdb table, and some are missing; sequencing was by immunoSEQ multiplex PCR. Of 360,000 or so clones in the sample, around 19% were seen once. J is TRBJ1-2 and V is TRBV7-9; TRBD1 matches at 8 bases. Sequencing was performed on naive CD4+ T cells from blood. The receptor was derived from a woman aged 18-35 years in good health. The CDR3 spells CASSPLTGASSPYGYTF. The CDR3 nucleotides are TGTGCCAGCAGCCCGCTGACAGGGGCCTCCAGTCCCTATGGCTACACCTTC.